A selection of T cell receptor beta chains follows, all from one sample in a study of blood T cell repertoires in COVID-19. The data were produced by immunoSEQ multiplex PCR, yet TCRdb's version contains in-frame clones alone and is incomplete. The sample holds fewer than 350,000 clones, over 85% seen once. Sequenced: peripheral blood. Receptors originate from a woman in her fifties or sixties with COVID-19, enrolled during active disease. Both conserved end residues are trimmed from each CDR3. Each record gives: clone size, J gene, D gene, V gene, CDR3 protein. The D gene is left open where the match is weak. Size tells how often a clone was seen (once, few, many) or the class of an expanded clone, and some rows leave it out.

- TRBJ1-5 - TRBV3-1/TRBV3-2 ASSHSGQPQH
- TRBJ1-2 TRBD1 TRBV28 ASSLLLGTGSNYGYT
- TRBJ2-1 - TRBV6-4 ASSGFGGHNEQF
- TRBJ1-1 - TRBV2 ASSVLRGDTEAF
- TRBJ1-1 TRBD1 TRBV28 ASSPTGGRDTEAF
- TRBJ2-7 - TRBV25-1 ASSVYYEQY
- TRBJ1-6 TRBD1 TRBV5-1 ASSRRTGDNSPLH
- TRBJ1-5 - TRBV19 ASSIGRRVNQPQH
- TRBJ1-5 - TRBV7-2 ASSSQGNQPQH
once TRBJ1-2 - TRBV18 ASSPRTEINYGYT
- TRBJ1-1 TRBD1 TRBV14 ASSQMTGAAEAF
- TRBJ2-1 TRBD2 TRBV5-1 ASSSRTSGDNEQF
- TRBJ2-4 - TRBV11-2 ASSLDGQKNIQY
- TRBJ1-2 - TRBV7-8 ASSSGVGYGYT
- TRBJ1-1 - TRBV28 ASSFDRFGTEAF
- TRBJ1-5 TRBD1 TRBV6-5 ASREDRGGQPQH